The clone carrying this T cell receptor beta chain was observed at least ten times. As yet, its antigen is unknown. The data were taken from a study of spatial heterogeneity in lung cancer. For the study at large: Each time, sequencing found more beta-chain sequences than alpha-chain sequences. Within tumor regions, the number of TCR transcripts tracked closely with a T cell module score obtained from matched bulk RNA-seq.

Time point: sample taken at primary tumor resection. The donors were 70 or so patients with non-small cell lung cancer that was early-stage and untreated. The CDR3 length is 13 residues. Per germline, CDR1 SGHTA and CDR2 FQGNSA. The V gene end was trimmed by 6 bases and the J gene end by 5 bases; junction bases not matched to a gene: 2. Study observations and caveats: Tracking of tumor mutation counts was seen in expanded intratumoral alpha and beta TCR counts.

In the library, each TCR cDNA molecule bore its own unique molecular identifier. From the 5' RACE reads, TCRdb called clonotypes with MiXCR, one entry per CDR3 protein. The table lists about 24,000 distinct CDR3 sequences, 8.8% of them singletons. This chain links TRBV7-2 with TRBJ2-5; 11 nucleotides match TRBD2. The specimen was lung tumor tissue, collected at surgery. The sequence derives from a male donor with early-stage non-small cell lung cancer. CDR3 sequence: CASRRTSGETQYF. CDR3 nucleotides: TGTGCCAGCAGGCGGACTAGCGGGGAGACCCAGTACTTC.